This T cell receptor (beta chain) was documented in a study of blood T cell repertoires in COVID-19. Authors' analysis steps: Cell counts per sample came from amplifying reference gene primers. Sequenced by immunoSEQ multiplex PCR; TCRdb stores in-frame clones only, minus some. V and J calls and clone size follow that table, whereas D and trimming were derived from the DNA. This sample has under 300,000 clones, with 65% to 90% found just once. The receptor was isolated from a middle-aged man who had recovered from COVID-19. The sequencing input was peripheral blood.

The CDR3 nucleotides are TGCAGCGTCCCGGGACAGGGCGACTATGGCTACACCTTC. Its translation is CSVPGQGDYGYTF. The genes are TRBV29-1 and TRBJ1-2; TRBD1 matches 9 bases. The CDR3 has 13 residues. The V gene end was trimmed by 6 bases and the J gene end by 3 bases; junction bases not matched to a gene: 5. CDR1 is SQVTM and CDR2 is ANQGSEA in the germline V gene.